Listed here are 9 T cell receptor beta chains from one sample, sequenced in a study of regulatory and conventional T cells in RAG deficiency (dated by TCRdb to about 2017). Before genomic DNA extraction, conventional CD4+ T cells were purified from blood as CD25-low CD127-high cells. Libraries came from the immunoSEQ multiplex PCR assay. The source is immuneACCESS, and TCRdb retained only in-frame sequences with V and J called. Part of the clones is not carried over; for the studies checked, unresolved V genes explain less than half of this, and the remainder is unexplained. In this sample the table shows more than 40,000 clones, about nine tenths of which occur a single time. In total, the top ten clones hold about 0.54% of the sample. The sample was also reused in another study, on regulatory T cells. As the second study states: The multiplex PCR used 52 forward TRBV primers and 13 reverse TRBJ primers, with assay-based and computational corrections for amplification bias.

The material sequenced was CD4+ effector T cells sorted from blood. The receptors originated from a human donor in good health.

This chain joins TRBV2 and TRBJ1-1; 7 nucleotides match TRBD1. The CDR3 totals 15 residues. The germline CDR1 and CDR2 sequences are SNHLY and FYNNEI. V lost 7 bases and J lost 0; bases outside the gene matches: 8. The CDR3 region is CASTVSDRLNTEAFF. DNA for the CDR3: TGTGCCAGCACCGTTTCGGACAGGCTGAACACTGAAGCTTTCTTT. Looking up the rest from reference TRBV2 and TRBJ1-1 gives the full variable domain: EPEVTQTPSHQVTQMGQEVILRCVPISNHLYFYWYRQILGQKVEFLVSFYNNEISEKSEIFDDQFSVERPDGSNFTLKIRSTKLEDSAMYFCASTVSDRLNTEAFFGQGTRLTVV.

The chain recombines TRBV30 with TRBJ1-5; D possibly corresponds to TRBD1 (5 bases). The germline gives CDR1 GTSNPN, CDR2 SVGIG (reference sequence). Trimming removed 2 bases at V and 5 bases at J, with 10 bases between. This CDR3 is built from 13 residues. The CDR3 loop is CAWSKTGDQPQHF. In DNA, the CDR3 is TGTGCCTGGAGTAAAACAGGAGATCAGCCCCAGCATTTT.

This clone turned up a few times. The chain links TRBV7-9 to TRBJ2-7, with 9 positions matching TRBD1. The J segment lost 0 bases and the V segment lost 3 bases, leaving 0 bases of the junction unmatched. CDR1 SEHNR and CDR2 FQNEAQ come from the germline V gene (reference sequence). CDR3 size: 14 residues. The CDR3 reads CASSLTGGSYEQYF. Written as DNA, the CDR3 is TGTGCCAGCAGCTTGACAGGGGGCTCCTACGAGCAGTACTTC.

The chain is built from TRBV19 and TRBJ1-3, with a tentative D call TRBD1 (6 bases). The CDR3 has 15 residues. V lost 6 bases and J 0 bases, leaving 12 bases between the germline ends. Germline assignment: CDR1 LNHDA and CDR2 SQIVND (reference sequence). The CDR3 sequence: CASRTTGSSGNTIYF. Here the CDR3 DNA reads TGTGCCAGTAGGACTACAGGGAGCTCTGGAAACACCATATATTTT.

This clone was counted a few times. V is TRBV19 and J is TRBJ1-4, with TRBD1 as a possible D gene (5 bases). The CDR3 has 16 amino acids. The V end lost 6 bases, the J end lost 0 bases, and 14 bases lay between the germline ends. The germline gives CDR1 LNHDA, CDR2 SQIVND (reference sequence). CDR3 DNA sequence: TGTGCCAGTAGCGACGGCAGGGTGGCAACTAATGAAAAACTGTTTTTT. This gives the protein CASSDGRVATNEKLFF.

The rearrangement links TRBV28 to TRBJ2-7, with D possibly matching TRBD2 (6 bases). Germline loops: CDR1 MDHEN, CDR2 SYDVKM. The CDR3 is 12 amino acids. Trimming left V 3 bases short and J 6 bases short, with 9 bases between. The CDR3 loop reads CASSFGGGEQYF. In nucleotides, the CDR3 is TGTGCCAGCAGTTTTGGGGGAGGCGAGCAGTACTTC.

The chain links TRBV9 to TRBJ2-4; D may be TRBD1 (6 bases). The CDR3 spans 18 residues. V lost 4 bases to trimming and J lost 0 bases, with 20 bases between them. Germline loops: CDR1 SGDLS, CDR2 YYNGEE. In DNA, the CDR3 is TGTGCCAGCAGCCCCCAACTGGACAGCGGAATAGCCAAAAACATTCAGTACTTC. It encodes CASSPQLDSGIAKNIQYF.

The rearrangement links TRBV10-3 to TRBJ2-5; D is unclear. In germline, CDR1 is ENHRY, CDR2 SYGVKD. V dropped 2 bases and J dropped 5 bases, with 6 bases sitting between them. The CDR3 sequence is 12 residues long. The CDR3 is CAISERDETQYF. The CDR3 coding sequence is TGTGCCATCAGTGAGCGTGATGAGACCCAGTACTTC.

The chain recombines TRBV7-8 with TRBJ1-6, with TRBD1 matching 7 bases. Trimming took 5 bases from V and 7 from J; bases not matched to a gene: 2. This CDR3 has 13 amino acids. The germline V gene encodes CDR1 SGHVS and CDR2 FQNEAQ. The CDR3 DNA follows: TGTGCCAGCAGCGCGACAGGGAATTCACCCCTCCACTTT. This translates into CASSATGNSPLHF.